The clone carrying this TCR beta chain has ten or more counts. Its antigen is currently unknown. This record comes from a study of Graves' ophthalmopathy and Graves' hyperthyroidism. Study observations and caveats: At about 70% sensitivity and 72.22% specificity, the model predicted progression of the ophthalmopathy.

Each hyperthyroidism patient was newly diagnosed, with under 2 months' duration, and aged 18 to 65. Certain patients were not enrolled. These were patients with other autoimmune diseases, uncontrolled infections, pregnancy or lactation. A volume of over 9 ml of fresh peripheral blood supplied the PBMCs. RNA transcripts were the source from which TCR beta CDR3 regions were amplified. First-round RT-PCR with HTBI primers preceded a second-round multiplex PCR. TCRdb passed the multiplex PCR reads through MiXCR, listing each CDR3 protein once. The table has approximately 410,000 distinct CDR3 sequences, 15% to 19% seen once. This CDR3 has 16 amino acids. V was trimmed by 6 bases and J by 2 bases, leaving 20 bases between them. Germline assignment: CDR1 MNHEY and CDR2 SMNVEV (reference sequence).

The chain recombines TRBV27 with TRBJ2-7, with TRBD1 as a possible D gene (6 bases). The sequence was collected from a woman aged 18-30 years with stable Graves' hyperthyroidism. Sequencing used peripheral blood. The CDR3 region has the DNA TGTGCCAGCAGCCAGTCAACCGGGGACATGACCTACGAGCAGTACTTC. Translation: CASSQSTGDMTYEQYF.